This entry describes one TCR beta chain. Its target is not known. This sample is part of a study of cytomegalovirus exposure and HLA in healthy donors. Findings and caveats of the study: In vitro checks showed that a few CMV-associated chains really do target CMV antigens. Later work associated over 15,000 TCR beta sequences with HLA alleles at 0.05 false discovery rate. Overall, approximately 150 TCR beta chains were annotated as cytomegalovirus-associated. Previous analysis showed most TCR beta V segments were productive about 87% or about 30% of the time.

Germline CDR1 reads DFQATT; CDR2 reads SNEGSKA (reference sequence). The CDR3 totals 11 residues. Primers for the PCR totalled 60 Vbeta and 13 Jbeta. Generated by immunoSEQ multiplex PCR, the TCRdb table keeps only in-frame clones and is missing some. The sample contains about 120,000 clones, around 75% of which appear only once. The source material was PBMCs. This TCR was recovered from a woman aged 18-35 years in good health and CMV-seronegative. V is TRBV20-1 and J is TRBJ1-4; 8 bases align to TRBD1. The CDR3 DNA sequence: TGCGGACAGGGTGTTAATGAAAAACTGTTTTTT. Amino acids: CGQGVNEKLFF.